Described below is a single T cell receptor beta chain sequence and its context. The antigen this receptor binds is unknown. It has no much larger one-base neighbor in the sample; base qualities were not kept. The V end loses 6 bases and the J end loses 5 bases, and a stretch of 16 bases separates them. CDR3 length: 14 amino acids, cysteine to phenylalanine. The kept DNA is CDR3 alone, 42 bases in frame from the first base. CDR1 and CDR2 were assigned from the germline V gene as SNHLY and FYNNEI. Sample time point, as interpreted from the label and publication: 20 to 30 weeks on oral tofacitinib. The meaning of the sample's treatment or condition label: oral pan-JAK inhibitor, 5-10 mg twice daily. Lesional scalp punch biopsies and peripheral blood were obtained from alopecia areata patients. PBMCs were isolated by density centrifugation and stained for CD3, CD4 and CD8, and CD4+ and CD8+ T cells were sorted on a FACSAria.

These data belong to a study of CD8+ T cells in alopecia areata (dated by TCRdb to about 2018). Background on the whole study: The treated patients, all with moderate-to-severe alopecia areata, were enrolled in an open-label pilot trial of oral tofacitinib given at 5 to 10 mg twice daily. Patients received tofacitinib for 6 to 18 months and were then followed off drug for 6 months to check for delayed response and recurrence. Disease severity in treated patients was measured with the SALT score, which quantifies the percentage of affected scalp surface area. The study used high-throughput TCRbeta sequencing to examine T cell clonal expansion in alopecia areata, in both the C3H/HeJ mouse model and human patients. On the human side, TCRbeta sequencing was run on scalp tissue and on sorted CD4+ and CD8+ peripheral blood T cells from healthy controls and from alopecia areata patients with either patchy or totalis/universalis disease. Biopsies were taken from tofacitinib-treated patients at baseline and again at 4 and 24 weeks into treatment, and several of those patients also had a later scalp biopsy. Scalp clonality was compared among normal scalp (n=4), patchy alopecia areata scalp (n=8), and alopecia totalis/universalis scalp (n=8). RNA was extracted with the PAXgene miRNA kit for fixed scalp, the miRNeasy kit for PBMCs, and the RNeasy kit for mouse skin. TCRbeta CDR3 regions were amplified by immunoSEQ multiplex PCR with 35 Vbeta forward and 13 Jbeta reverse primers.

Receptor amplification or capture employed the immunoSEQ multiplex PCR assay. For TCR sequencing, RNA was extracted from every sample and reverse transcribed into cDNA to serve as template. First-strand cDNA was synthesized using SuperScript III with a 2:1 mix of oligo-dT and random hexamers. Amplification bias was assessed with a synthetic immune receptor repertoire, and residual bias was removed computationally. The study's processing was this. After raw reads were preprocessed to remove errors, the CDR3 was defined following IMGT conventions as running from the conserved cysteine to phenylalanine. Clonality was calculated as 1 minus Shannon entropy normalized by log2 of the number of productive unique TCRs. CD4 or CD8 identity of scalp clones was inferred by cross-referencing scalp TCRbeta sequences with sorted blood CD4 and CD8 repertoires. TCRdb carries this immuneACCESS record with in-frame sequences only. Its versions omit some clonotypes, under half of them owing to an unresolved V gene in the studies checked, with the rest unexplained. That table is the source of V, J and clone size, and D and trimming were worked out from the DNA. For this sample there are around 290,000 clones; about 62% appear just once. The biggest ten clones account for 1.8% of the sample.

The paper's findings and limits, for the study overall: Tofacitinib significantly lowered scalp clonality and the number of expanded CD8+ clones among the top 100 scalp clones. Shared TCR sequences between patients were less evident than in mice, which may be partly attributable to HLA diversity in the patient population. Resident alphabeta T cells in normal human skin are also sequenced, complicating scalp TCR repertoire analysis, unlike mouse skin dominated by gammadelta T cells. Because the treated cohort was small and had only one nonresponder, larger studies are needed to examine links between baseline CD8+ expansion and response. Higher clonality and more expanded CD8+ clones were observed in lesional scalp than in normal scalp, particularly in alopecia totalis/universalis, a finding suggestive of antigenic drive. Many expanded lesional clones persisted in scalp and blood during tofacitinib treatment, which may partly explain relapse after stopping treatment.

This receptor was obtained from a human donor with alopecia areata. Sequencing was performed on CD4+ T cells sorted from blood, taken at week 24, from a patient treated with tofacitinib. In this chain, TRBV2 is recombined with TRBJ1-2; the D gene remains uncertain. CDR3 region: CASREGLGVYGYTF. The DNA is TGTGCCAGCAGGGAGGGTCTCGGGGTTTATGGCTACACCTTC.